This T cell receptor beta chain emerged from a study of circulating and synovial CD4+ cells in juvenile arthritis. TCRdb's copy holds only in-frame clones and misses some; the assay was immunoSEQ multiplex PCR. The sample has 30,000 to 35,000 clones; over 95% are singletons. Patients with active juvenile idiopathic arthritis donated these samples. The sequence was collected from a human donor with juvenile idiopathic arthritis. The sequencing sample was made of CD4+ T cells from blood.

CDR3 protein: CASSTGQGTYEQYF. The CDR3 DNA reads TGCGCCAGCAGCACAGGACAGGGCACCTACGAGCAGTACTTC. This chain joins TRBV5-1 and TRBJ2-7; 8 bases align to TRBD1. Trimming took 4 bases from V and 2 from J; bases not matched to a gene: 5. CDR1 and CDR2 from the germline V gene are SGHRS and YFSETQ. CDR3 length: 14 residues.